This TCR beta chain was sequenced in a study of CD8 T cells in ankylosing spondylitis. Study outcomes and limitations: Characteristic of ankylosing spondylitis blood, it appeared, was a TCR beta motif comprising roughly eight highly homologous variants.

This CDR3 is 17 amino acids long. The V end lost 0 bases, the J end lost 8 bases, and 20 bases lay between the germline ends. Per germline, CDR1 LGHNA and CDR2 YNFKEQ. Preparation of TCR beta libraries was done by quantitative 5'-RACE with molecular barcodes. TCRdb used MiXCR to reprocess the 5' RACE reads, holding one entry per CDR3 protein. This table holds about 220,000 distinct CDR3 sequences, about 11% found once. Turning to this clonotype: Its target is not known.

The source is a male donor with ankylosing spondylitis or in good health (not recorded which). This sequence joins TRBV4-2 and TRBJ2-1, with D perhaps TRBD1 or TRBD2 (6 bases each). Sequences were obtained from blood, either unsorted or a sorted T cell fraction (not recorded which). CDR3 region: CASSQDGGTGAVHEQFF. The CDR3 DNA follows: TGTGCCAGCAGCCAAGATGGGGGGACGGGGGCGGTACATGAGCAGTTCTTC.